The T cell receptor (beta chain) under discussion was sequenced for a study of T cell responses to AZD1222 COVID-19 vaccine. Study-level findings and limits: After the peak T cell response, and only then, were repertoires sampled. Vaccine-associated CD4 TCRs spanned spike, dominant at 160-218 and 743-854. White British ancestry dominated among donors, who included more females, and clonal diversity was possibly underestimated.

TCRdb's copy holds only in-frame clones and misses some; the assay was immunoSEQ multiplex PCR. In the table there are 90,000 to 120,000 clones, about nine tenths of which are singletons. Germline CDR1 is WSHSY and CDR2 is SAAADI. Trimming pared 0 bases from V and 3 bases from J, leaving 11 bases between. The CDR3 covers 15 residues. Notes on this clone: Antigen: not known.

The source is an adult who received the AZD1222 COVID-19 vaccine. The J gene is TRBJ1-1, the V gene TRBV10-2, with D possibly TRBD1 on 5 matching bases. The sample consisted of peripheral blood, taken 28 days after the second AZD1222 dose. This chain's CDR3 is CASSESRQRYTEAFF. CDR3 DNA sequence: TGCGCCAGCAGTGAGTCGAGACAGCGATACACTGAAGCTTTCTTT.